This T cell receptor beta chain appears in the sequencing data of a study of cytomegalovirus exposure and HLA in healthy donors (dated by TCRdb to about 2017). Study-wide context: An earlier analysis of roughly 500 of the donors reported 250 to 350 Gb of sequence data and approximately 120 million unique TCR beta sequences obtained from about 170 million T cells. Roughly 300 gigabases of sequencing data and tens of millions of unique TCR sequences were included in an early release covering several hundred HLA-typed donors. The genetic ancestry cluster associated with self-reported Caucasian donors included 65% to 90% of the roughly 400 genotyped donors. The study was designed to test whether signatures of past pathogen exposure could be identified by cataloging public T cell receptors. The study used immunosequencing to profile the T cell repertoires of 666 subjects and linked those repertoires to cytomegalovirus serostatus. Besides the first cohort of roughly 640 subjects, a separate validation cohort made up of roughly 120 different subjects was used. The study combined high-throughput TCR immunosequencing, statistical association of individual TCRs with disease status, and machine learning to predict cytomegalovirus infection status. A later analysis re-analyzed previously published TCR beta repertoires from 666 donors and added high-resolution HLA genotyping to study TCR occurrence patterns. Rather than drawing on any new phenotypic data, the later analysis identified candidate immune exposures from TCR beta sequences and the way those sequences occurred across donors. To decide whether each TCR beta V gene segment behaved as functional or pseudogenic, an earlier analysis of some 600 of the donors relied on high-throughput TCR beta sequencing. Alongside the repertoire data, information on donor age, sex, ethnicity and CMV serostatus was compiled. Genome-wide SNP genotypes for about 60% of the roughly 670 donors were used in a later genetic analysis, which treated that subset as a discovery cohort. All discovery cohort repertoires had been generated on a single sequencing platform. HLA typing covered class I and class II loci at four-digit resolution. The number of donors typed differed by locus, with roughly 629-640 for A, B, C, DRB1 and DQB1, around 520 for DQA1, about 610 for DPA1, and some 450 for DPB1. Roughly 5 DR-DQ haplotypes were handled as single units for association and clustering, since linkage in the cohort was strong. Across under 500 genotyped donors of the cohort, an average of about 250,000 unique TCR beta nucleotide sequences per donor were sequenced, and 15% to 20% of those sequences were non-productive.

CDR1 and CDR2 were assigned from the germline V gene as MNHEY and SVGAGI. Germline trimming amounts to 6 bases on V and 8 bases on J, with 10 as the count of junction bases outside the gene matches. Taken from cysteine to phenylalanine, the CDR3 has 15 residues. Solely the CDR3 DNA is kept, with 45 bases framed from the first base. The receptor library was made with the immunoSEQ multiplex PCR assay. For the multiplex PCR, a mixture combining 60 forward primers for TCR Vbeta segments and 13 reverse primers for TCR Jbeta segments was used. Amplification of the CDR3 region of rearranged TCR beta genes was performed with a multiplex PCR assay on genomic DNA. The Illumina HiSeq System was used to sequence the amplified TCR beta libraries as 87-base-pair reads. The study's own analysis went as follows. A later analysis counted approximately 74 million unique TCR beta chains across the 550 to 800 repertoires, and 9.5 million to 11 million of these chains were shared by at least two donors. To remove PCR and sequencing errors, raw reads were error-corrected and collapsed into unique sequences using a nearest-neighbor algorithm that merged closely related sequences. Alignment of CDR3 sequences to IMGT reference sequences was used to assign V, D and J gene segments. Each retained sequence needed at least a six-nucleotide match to both a V gene segment and a J gene segment. Rearrangements were classified as productive when the CDR3 lacked stop codons and remained in frame with V and J, and all other rearrangements were classified as non-productive. CDR3 was defined by IMGT convention, running from the second conserved V-encoded cysteine to the conserved J-encoded phenylalanine. The earlier analysis of around 640 of the donors excluded sequences that lacked an unambiguous match to a single V gene segment. An earlier analysis of 587 of the donors classified V segments as functional when productive rearrangements were above 56.7% and as segregating when the standard deviation between donors was above 5%. A statistical classification framework was developed to diagnose cytomegalovirus status using the catalog of TCR beta chain sequences. In a later analysis, V and J genes were assigned by comparing TCR nucleotide sequences against IMGT/GENE-DB human TR gene sequences. The TCRdist pipeline was used in a later analysis to assign CDR3 sequences and most-parsimonious VDJ recombination scenarios. In a later analysis, each TCR beta chain was defined by its CDR3 amino acid sequence together with its V-gene family, and reads without a unique V-gene family were excluded. To address suspected cross-contamination and a sequencing artifact, a later analysis removed several hundred highly shared, low-generation-probability nucleotide sequences. A later analysis calculated a clonal expansion index for each public chain from normalized within-repertoire ranks of inferred template counts. Generation probabilities in a later analysis came from a VDJ recombination model fitted to out-of-frame rearrangements, and those results were checked against IGoR. A later analysis scored TCR-TCR, TCR-HLA and TCR-CMV co-occurrence with hypergeometric tests, applying a repertoire-size bias correction to TCR pairs. A later analysis estimated false discovery rates by permuting HLA or CMV assignments 20 times. In a later analysis, co-occurring TCRs were grouped with DBSCAN, and TCRdist sequence similarity was added when clustering was performed within HLA-allele-positive subsets. For co-occurrence clustering, repertoires with fewer than 30,000 or more than 120,000 public chains were excluded, along with roughly five repertoires with anomalous nucleotide sharing. Not all clones reach the TCRdb copy of this immuneACCESS table, which keeps in-frame sequences only. Checked studies attribute under half of the gap to unresolved V genes and leave the rest unexplained. Clone size and V and J calls were adopted from that table, with D and trimming inferred from the DNA. In all, the sample holds around 120,000 clones, and 80% of those were seen once. The ten largest clones capture less than 3% of the sample.

Results and caveats for the whole study, not just this receptor: Compared with the approximately 670-donor mean, donors in an Asian-associated ancestry cluster had fewer N-insertions in productive TCRs, according to a later genetic analysis. The study gave a list of over 150 TCR beta chains associated with cytomegalovirus. According to a later analysis, most CMV-associated TCR beta chains appeared to be HLA-restricted, and the HLA associations seemed to be driven largely by CMV exposure. Assigning TCR associations to individual alleles was difficult when HLA alleles, especially DR and DQ, strongly co-occurred. Because the 87-base-pair reads could not distinguish some IMGT-functional V segments, including TRBV6-2 and TRBV6-3, those segments were excluded. Because HLA typing was missing for some donors at each locus, association tests included only the typed subset. The only immune exposure information available for the cohort was CMV serostatus. According to the authors, the approach could potentially be generalized to other disease states and immunological phenotypes. Correlated functional status among segregating V segments might reflect linkage disequilibrium, but an unknown experimental factor could not be ruled out. The earlier analysis of some 540 of the donors excluded roughly 17 rarely observed V segments, including chromosome 9 orphons, because counts were too low. Compared with equally common non-associated chains, HLA-associated TCR beta chains in a later analysis were more clonally expanded and had lower generation probabilities. In both the original and validation cohorts, the classifier was reported to diagnose cytomegalovirus status with high specificity and sensitivity. A further reported finding was that TCR beta sequences accurately predicted the HLA-A and HLA-B alleles for most subjects in the first cohort. Three of the identified cytomegalovirus-associated TCR beta chains were confirmed in vitro to be specific for cytomegalovirus antigens. A group of highly shared sequence variants was considered likely to be a technical artifact of the sequencing pipeline. At a false discovery rate of 0.05, a later analysis linked about 17,000 TCR beta sequences to specific HLA alleles. While some public TCRs were present in many individuals, most TCR sequences turned up only very rarely across donors. Only TCR beta chains were sequenced in this cohort, and the absence of alpha or paired-chain data limited detectable features. In an earlier analysis of 587 of the donors, most TCR beta V segments appeared in productive rearrangements about 90% or about 30% of the time, broadly matching IMGT annotations. Presence/absence analyses assumed roughly uniform sequencing depth across donors, an assumption that may not hold. In a later genetic analysis, a missense DCLRE1C variant was associated with V-gene and J-gene trimming of TCR beta chains, and the association was replicated in an independent cohort. In a later analysis, several top co-occurrence clusters were reported to appear linked to parvovirus B19, influenza, CMV and Epstein-Barr virus. According to a later analysis, TCR association rates differed among HLA loci, with DRB1 alleles showing the most associated TCRs and HLA-C alleles showing the fewest.

The cohort consisted of some 730 healthy bone marrow donors. All cohort members were sampled while nominally healthy, although unrecorded immune exposures were likely present. The donor was CMV seronegative and belonged to the group of 352 seronegative cohort members. Every donor gave a peripheral blood sample, and the peripheral blood mononuclear cells from that sample were used for TCR beta sequencing. The Qiagen DNeasy Blood Extraction Kit was used to extract genomic DNA from the blood cell samples. As concerns this clone: Which antigen it targets is not known. No base quality values were provided; no much bigger clone lies one nucleotide off.

The chain was built from TRBV6-5 and TRBJ2-1; 10 bases in the middle match TRBD2. This TCR was recovered from a man younger than 40 in good health and CMV-seronegative. Source material: PBMCs. The CDR3 corresponds to CASRPPSGSVHEQFF. The DNA sequence reads TGTGCCAGCAGGCCCCCTAGCGGGAGTGTCCATGAGCAGTTCTTC.